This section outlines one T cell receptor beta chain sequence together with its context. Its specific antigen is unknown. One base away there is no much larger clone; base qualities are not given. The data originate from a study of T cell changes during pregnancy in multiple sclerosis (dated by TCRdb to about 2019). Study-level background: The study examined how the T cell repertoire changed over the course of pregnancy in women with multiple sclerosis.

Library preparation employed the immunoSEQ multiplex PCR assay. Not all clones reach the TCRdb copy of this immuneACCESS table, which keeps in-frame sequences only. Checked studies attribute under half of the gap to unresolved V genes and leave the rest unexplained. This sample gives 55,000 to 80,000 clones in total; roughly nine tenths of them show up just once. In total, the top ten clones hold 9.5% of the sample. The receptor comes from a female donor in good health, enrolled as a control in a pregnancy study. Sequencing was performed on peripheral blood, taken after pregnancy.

The DNA sequence is as follows: TGTGCCAGCAGTTTTGTACAGAACACTGAAGCTTTCTTT. Translation gives CASSFVQNTEAFF. The chain is assembled from TRBV27 and TRBJ1-1; the D gene is not confidently resolved. V drops 3 bases and J drops 1 base, leaving 6 bases in between. Per the germline V gene (reference sequence), MNHEY is the CDR1 and SMNVEV is the CDR2. CDR3 length: 13 amino acids, cysteine to phenylalanine. Here the CDR3 DNA is all that survives: 39 bases in frame from base 1.